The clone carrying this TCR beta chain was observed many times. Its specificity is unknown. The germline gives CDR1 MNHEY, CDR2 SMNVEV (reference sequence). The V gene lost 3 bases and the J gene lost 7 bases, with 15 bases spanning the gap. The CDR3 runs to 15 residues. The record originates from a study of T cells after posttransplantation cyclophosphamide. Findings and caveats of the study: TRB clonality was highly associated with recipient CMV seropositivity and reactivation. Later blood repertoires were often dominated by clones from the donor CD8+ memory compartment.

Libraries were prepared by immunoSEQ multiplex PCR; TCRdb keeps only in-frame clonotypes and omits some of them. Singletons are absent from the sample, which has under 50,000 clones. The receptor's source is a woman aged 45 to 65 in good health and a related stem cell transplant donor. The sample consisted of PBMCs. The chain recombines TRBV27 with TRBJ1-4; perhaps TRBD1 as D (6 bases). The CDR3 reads CASSFRGGVGEKLFF. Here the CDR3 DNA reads TGTGCCAGCAGTTTTCGCGGGGGCGTAGGTGAAAAACTGTTTTTT.